A single sample gave rise to the 6 T cell receptor beta chains below, sequenced in a study of T cells in Graves' hyperthyroidism and ophthalmopathy. RNA transcripts were the template for amplifying TCR beta CDR3 regions. The study used the HTBI primer set for a first-round RT-PCR of the TCR CDR3. Using its own MiXCR run on the multiplex PCR reads, TCRdb lists one record per CDR3 protein. The repertoire consists of 300,000 to 450,000 distinct CDR3 sequences, with less than 20% occurring once and the leading ten covering about 30%. The sequencing input was blood. Source of these receptors: a woman aged 18-29 years with Graves' hyperthyroidism that later progressed to Graves' ophthalmopathy.

At least ten counts were recorded for this clonotype. This sequence joins TRBV28 and TRBJ2-1, with D maybe TRBD1 (5 bases). In germline, CDR1 is MDHEN, CDR2 SYDVKM. This CDR3 is built from 13 residues. Trimming shortened V by 10 bases and J by 8 bases, and 18 bases separated the two germline ends. CDR3 nucleotides: TGTGCCACCTCTATCCGACAGTTCGATGAGCAGTTCTTC. Protein: CATSIRQFDEQFF.

The CDR3 bases are TGTGCCATCGATGGGGGCGTCTCCTACAATGAGCAGTTCTTC. Amino acid sequence: CAIDGGVSYNEQFF. This sequence joins TRBV10-3 and TRBJ2-1; D might be TRBD1 (6 bases). This CDR3 region has 14 residues. Germline V CDR1 and CDR2: ENHRY, SYGVKD. V gave up 8 bases and J gave up 0 bases, with 11 bases separating them.

This clonotype occurred many times. The rearrangement links TRBV6-1 to TRBJ2-7, with a weak D call TRBD2 (6 bases). V was cut by 0 bases and J by 3 bases, with 33 bases left in between. CDR1 and CDR2 (germline): MNHNS, SASEGT. The CDR3 has 22 amino acids. The CDR3 reads CASSEALSVGLTLFTAYYEQYF. In nucleotides, the CDR3 is TGTGCCAGCAGTGAAGCGCTTAGTGTGGGACTGACGCTATTTACTGCATACTACGAGCAGTACTTC.

The chain recombines TRBV29-1 with TRBJ2-1; TRBD2 might be the D (6 bases). The ends were cut back, 7 bases at V and 6 bases at J, with 16 bases in the middle. The CDR3 sequence is 13 residues long. Germline values: CDR1 SQVTM, CDR2 ANQGSEA. The CDR3 DNA reads TGCAGCGCTGACTACGGGAGTTTCAATGAGCAGTTCTTC. This sequence encodes CSADYGSFNEQFF.

This clonotype was counted at least ten times. The chain combines TRBV19 with TRBJ1-1; no firm D call. The CDR3 extends over 14 amino acids. Trimming left V 7 bases short and J 5 bases short, with 17 bases between. Germline loops: CDR1 LNHDA, CDR2 SQIVND (reference sequence). The CDR3 coding sequence is TGTGCCAGTATGCCTCCAAAGGGCGGGACTGAAGCTTTCTTT. Amino acid sequence: CASMPPKGGTEAFF.

This clonotype was counted many times. J is TRBJ2-7 and V is TRBV12-3 or TRBV12-4; D ambiguous. The CDR3 sequence is 11 residues long. With 1 base removed from V and 4 bases from J, the gap between germline ends came to 2 bases. Here the CDR3 DNA reads TGTGCCAGCAGTTTAGAGTACGAGCAGTACTTC. It encodes CASSLEYEQYF.